This T cell receptor beta chain was profiled in a study of blood T cell repertoires in COVID-19. Overall study context: The study drew acute and convalescent COVID-19 samples from the United States, Italy and Spain. Sample material is recorded as cDNA or gDNA derived from T cells, B-cell-depleted T cells, or PBMCs.

Enrolment of Seattle patients took place during active infection, and they were followed longitudinally. In the original processing: Amplification of reference gene primers was used by the study to estimate nucleated cell counts. The table came from immunoSEQ multiplex PCR; TCRdb's copy has only in-frame clones and leaves some out. That table furnishes V, J and clone size, whereas the DNA furnished D and trimming. The sample lists over 200,000 clones; 80% to 95% were seen once. The CDR3 contains 18 residues. Trimming at V came to 2 bases and at J to 1 base, leaving 3 bases not matched to a gene. CDR1 and CDR2 from the germline V gene are SGHAT and FQNNGV.

The source material was peripheral blood. The origin of this receptor is a young adult with COVID-19, enrolled during active disease. The chain joins TRBV11-2 to TRBJ2-3, with TRBD2 matching over 16 bases. CDR3 nucleotide sequence: TGTGCCAGCAGCTTATGGGGACTAGCGGGAGGGGGCACAGATACGCAGTATTTT. Translating it yields CASSLWGLAGGGTDTQYF.